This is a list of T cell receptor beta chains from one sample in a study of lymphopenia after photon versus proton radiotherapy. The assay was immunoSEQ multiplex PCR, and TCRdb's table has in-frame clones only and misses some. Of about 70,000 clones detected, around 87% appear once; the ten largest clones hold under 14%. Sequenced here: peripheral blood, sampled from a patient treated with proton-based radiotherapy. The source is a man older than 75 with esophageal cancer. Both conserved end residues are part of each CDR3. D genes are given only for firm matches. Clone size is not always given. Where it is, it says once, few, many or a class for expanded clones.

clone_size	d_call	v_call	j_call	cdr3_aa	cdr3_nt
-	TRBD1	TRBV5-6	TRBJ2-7	CASSGPTGSSYEQYF	TGTGCCAGCAGCGGCCCGACAGGGAGCTCCTACGAGCAGTACTTC
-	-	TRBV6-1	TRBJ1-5	CASSTSGNQPQHF	TGTGCCAGCAGCACATCGGGCAATCAGCCCCAGCATTTT
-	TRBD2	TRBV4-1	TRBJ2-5	CASSQRGGGALETQYF	TGCGCCAGCAGCCAAAGGGGCGGGGGGGCCTTGGAGACCCAGTACTTC
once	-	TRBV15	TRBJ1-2	CATSRDHGDLGYTF	TGTGCCACCAGCAGAGATCATGGGGACCTGGGCTACACCTTC
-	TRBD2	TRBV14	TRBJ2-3	CASSQRTGGDTQYF	TGTGCCAGCAGCCAACGAACGGGAGGAGATACGCAGTATTTT
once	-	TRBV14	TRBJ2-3	CASSQDPRGFSSTDTQYF	TGTGCCAGCAGCCAAGATCCTAGGGGTTTCTCTAGCACAGATACGCAGTATTTT
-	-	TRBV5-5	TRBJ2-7	CASSPPSGVTQYF	TGTGCCAGCAGCCCCCCTTCGGGGGTCACGCAGTACTTC
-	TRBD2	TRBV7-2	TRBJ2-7	CASSPRTSGGFYEQYF	TGTGCCAGCAGCCCGCGGACTAGCGGGGGTTTCTACGAGCAGTACTTC
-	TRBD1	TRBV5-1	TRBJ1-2	CASSPRTGSYGYTF	TGCGCCAGCAGCCCACGGACAGGCTCCTATGGCTACACCTTC
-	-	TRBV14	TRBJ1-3	CASSHAGGNTIYF	TGTGCCAGCAGCCATGCGGGAGGAAACACCATATATTTT
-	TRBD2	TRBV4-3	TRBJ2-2	CASSEGLAGEPGELFF	TGCGCCAGCAGCGAAGGACTAGCGGGAGAACCCGGGGAGCTGTTTTTT
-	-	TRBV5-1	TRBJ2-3	CASSLPSTDTQYF	TGCGCCAGCAGCTTACCCAGCACAGATACGCAGTATTTT
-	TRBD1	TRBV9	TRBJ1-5	CASSAGFSGTGVDQPQHF	TGTGCCAGCAGCGCCGGATTCTCGGGGACAGGGGTTGATCAGCCCCAGCATTTT
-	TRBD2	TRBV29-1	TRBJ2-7	CSVASGSDEQYF	TGCAGCGTTGCTAGCGGGAGTGACGAGCAGTACTTC
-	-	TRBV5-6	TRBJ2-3	CASSSGPLEDTQYF	TGTGCCAGCAGCTCCGGGCCCCTGGAAGATACGCAGTATTTT
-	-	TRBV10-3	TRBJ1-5	CAMTGSLNQPQHF	TGTGCCATGACCGGGTCTTTAAATCAGCCCCAGCATTTT
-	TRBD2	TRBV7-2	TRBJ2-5	CASSRTSGREETQYF	TGTGCCAGCAGCCGGACTAGCGGGAGAGAAGAGACCCAGTACTTC
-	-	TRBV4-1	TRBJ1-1	CASSPRTGTPNTEAFF	TGCGCCAGCAGCCCACGAACCGGGACCCCGAACACTGAAGCTTTCTTT
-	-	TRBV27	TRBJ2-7	CASSRTLGSAEQYF	TGTGCCAGCAGCCGCACCTTGGGTTCTGCCGAGCAGTACTTC
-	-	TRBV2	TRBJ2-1	CASSELVDSGEQFF	TGTGCCAGCAGTGAATTGGTGGACAGCGGTGAGCAGTTCTTC
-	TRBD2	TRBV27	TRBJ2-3	CASSTTLAGGSDTQYF	TGTGCCAGCAGTACCACACTAGCGGGAGGGTCAGATACGCAGTATTTT
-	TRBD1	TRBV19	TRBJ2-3	CASSETGVGADTQYF	TGTGCCAGTAGCGAGACAGGGGTAGGGGCAGATACGCAGTATTTT
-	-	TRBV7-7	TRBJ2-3	CASSFAGSATDTQYF	TGTGCCAGCAGCTTTGCGGGATCCGCCACAGATACGCAGTATTTT
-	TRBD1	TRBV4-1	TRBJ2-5	CASSTNQGARETQYF	TGCGCCAGCAGCACCAACCAGGGGGCGCGAGAGACCCAGTACTTC
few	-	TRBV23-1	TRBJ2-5	CASSHPEQGTQETQYF	TGCGCCAGCAGTCATCCCGAACAGGGTACCCAAGAGACCCAGTACTTC
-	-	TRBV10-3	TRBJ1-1	CANPGTPLNTEAFF	TGTGCCAACCCCGGGACACCTTTGAACACTGAAGCTTTCTTT
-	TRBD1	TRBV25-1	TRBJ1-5	CASSGTEQGSNQPQHF	TGTGCCAGCAGTGGCACCGAACAGGGGAGCAATCAGCCCCAGCATTTT
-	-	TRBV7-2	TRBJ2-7	CASSLLSGAGSYEQYF	TGTGCCAGCAGCTTACTCAGTGGGGCTGGCTCCTACGAGCAGTACTTC
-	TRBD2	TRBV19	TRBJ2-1	CASSKGLAFHNEQFF	TGTGCCAGTAGTAAGGGACTAGCATTTCACAATGAGCAGTTCTTC
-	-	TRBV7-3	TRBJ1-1	CASSSQGWTEAFF	TGTGCCAGCAGCTCACAGGGATGGACTGAAGCTTTCTTT
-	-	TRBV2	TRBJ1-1	CASSVTQKNTEAFF	TGTGCCAGCAGCGTTACTCAGAAGAACACTGAAGCTTTCTTT
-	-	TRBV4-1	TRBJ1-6	CASSPKPPGLVNSPLHF	TGCGCCAGCAGCCCCAAGCCTCCGGGGCTGGTTAATTCACCCCTCCACTTT
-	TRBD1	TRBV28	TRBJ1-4	CASSSDRTDEKLFF	TGTGCCAGCAGCTCGGACAGGACTGATGAAAAACTGTTTTTT
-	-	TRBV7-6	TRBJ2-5	CASSLKSQGRETQYF	TGTGCCAGCAGCTTAAAAAGCCAGGGCCGGGAGACCCAGTACTTC
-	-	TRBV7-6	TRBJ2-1	CASTLGSLNEQFF	TGTGCCAGCACCCTAGGGTCACTAAATGAGCAGTTCTTC
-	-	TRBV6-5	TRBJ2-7	CASSYGGRSYEQYF	TGTGCCAGCAGTTACGGGGGACGGTCCTACGAGCAGTACTTC
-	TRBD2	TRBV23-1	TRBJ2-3	CASSQKRDLVPDTQYF	TGCGCCAGCAGTCAGAAGCGGGATCTTGTCCCAGATACGCAGTATTTT
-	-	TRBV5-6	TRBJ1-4	CASSLVSAGWEKLFF	TGTGCCAGCAGCTTGGTTTCGGCAGGGTGGGAAAAACTGTTTTTT
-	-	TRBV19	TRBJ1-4	CASSRQGNPDEKLFF	TGTGCCAGTAGTAGACAAGGTAACCCAGACGAAAAACTGTTTTTT
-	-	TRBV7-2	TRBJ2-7	CASSSNGLVYEQYF	TGTGCCAGCAGCTCAAATGGGTTAGTCTACGAGCAGTACTTC
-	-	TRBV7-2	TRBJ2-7	CASRRVGLPAYEQYF	TGTGCCAGCAGGAGGGTTGGTCTGCCCGCCTACGAGCAGTACTTC
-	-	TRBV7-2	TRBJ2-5	CASSHPSGATQYF	TGTGCCAGCAGCCATCCTAGTGGGGCGACCCAGTACTTC
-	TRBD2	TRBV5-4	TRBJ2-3	CASSLVAGPDTQYF	TGTGCCAGCAGCTTAGTAGCGGGACCAGATACGCAGTATTTT
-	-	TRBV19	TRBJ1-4	CASNPRGRYNEKLFF	TGTGCCAGTAACCCGCGGGGGAGATATAATGAAAAACTGTTTTTT
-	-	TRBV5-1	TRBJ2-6	CASGKQTGANVLTF	TGCGCCAGCGGAAAACAGACTGGGGCCAACGTCCTGACTTTC